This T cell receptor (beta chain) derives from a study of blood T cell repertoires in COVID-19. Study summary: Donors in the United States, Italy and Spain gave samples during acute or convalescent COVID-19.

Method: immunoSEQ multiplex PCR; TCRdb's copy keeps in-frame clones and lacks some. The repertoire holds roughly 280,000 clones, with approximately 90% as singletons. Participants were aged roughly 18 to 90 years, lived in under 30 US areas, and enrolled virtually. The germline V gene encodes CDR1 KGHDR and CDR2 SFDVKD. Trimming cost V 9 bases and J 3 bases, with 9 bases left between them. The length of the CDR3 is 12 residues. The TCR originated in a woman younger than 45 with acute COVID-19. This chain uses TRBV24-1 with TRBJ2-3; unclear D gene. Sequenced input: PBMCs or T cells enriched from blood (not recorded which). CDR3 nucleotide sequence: TGTGCCACCGGCGACTTGACAGATACGCAGTATTTT. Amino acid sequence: CATGDLTDTQYF.